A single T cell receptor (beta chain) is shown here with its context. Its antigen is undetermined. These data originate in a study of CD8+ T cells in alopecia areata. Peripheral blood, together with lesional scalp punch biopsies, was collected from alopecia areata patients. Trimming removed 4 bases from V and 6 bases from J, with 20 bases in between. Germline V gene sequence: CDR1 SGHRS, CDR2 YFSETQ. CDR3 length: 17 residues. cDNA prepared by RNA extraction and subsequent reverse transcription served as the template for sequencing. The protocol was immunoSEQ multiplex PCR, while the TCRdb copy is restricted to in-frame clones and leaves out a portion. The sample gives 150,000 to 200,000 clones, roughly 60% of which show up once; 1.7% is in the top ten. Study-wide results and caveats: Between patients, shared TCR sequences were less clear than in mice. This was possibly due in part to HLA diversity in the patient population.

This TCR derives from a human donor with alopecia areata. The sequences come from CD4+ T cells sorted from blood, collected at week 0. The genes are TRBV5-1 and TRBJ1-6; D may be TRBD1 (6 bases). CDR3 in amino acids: CASSPLPTRDTNSPLHF. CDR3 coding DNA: TGCGCCAGCAGCCCACTTCCTACCCGGGACACTAATTCACCCCTCCACTTT.